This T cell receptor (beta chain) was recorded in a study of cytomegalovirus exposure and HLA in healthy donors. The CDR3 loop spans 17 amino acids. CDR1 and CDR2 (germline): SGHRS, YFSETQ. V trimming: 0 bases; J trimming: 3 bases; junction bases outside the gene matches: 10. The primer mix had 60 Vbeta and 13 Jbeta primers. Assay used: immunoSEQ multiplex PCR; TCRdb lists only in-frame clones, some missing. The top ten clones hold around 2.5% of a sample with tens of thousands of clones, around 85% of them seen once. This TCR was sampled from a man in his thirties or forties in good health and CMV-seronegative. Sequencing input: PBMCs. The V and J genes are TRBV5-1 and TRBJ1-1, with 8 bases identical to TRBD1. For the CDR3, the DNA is TGCGCCAGCAGCTTGGCCCCGCGGACAGGGAAAGACACTGAAGCTTTCTTT. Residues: CASSLAPRTGKDTEAFF.